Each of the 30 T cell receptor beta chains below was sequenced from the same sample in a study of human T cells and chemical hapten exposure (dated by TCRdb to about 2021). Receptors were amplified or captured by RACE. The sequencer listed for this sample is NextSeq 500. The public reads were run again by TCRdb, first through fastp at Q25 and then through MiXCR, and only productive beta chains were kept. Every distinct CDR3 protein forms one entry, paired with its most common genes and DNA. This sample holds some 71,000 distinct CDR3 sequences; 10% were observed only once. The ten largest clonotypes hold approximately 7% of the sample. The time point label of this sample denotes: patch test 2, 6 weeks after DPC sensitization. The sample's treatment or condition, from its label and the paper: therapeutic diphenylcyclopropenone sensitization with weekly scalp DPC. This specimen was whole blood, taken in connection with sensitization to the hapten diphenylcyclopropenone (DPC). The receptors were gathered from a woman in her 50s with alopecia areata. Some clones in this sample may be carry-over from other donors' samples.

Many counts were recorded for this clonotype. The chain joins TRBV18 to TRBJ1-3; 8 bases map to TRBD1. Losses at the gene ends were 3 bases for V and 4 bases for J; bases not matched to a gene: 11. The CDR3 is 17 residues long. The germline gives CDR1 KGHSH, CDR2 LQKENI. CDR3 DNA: TGTGCCAGCTCACCCTTGGACAGGGTGAGTGGAGGAAACACCATATATTTT. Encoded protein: CASSPLDRVSGGNTIYF.

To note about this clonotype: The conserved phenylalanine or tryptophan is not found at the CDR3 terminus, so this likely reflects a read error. The DNA of the CDR3 is TGTGCCAGCAGCGACCTAGCGGGAGGTGGCAATGAGCAGTTCCTC. It is translated as CASSDLAGGGNEQFL. The chain has TRBV11-2 and TRBJ2-1, with 11 bases that match TRBD2. Germline V gives CDR1 SGHAT, CDR2 FQNNGV. After removal of 5 bases from V and 6 bases from J, the junction contained 6 bases not matched to a gene. The CDR3 has 15 amino acids.

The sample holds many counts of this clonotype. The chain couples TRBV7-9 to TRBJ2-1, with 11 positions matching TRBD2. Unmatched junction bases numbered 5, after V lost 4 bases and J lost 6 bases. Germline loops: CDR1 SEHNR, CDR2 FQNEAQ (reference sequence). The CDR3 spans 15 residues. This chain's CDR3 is CASSSTGTSGNEQFF. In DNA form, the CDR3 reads TGTGCCAGCAGCTCGACCGGGACTAGCGGCAATGAGCAGTTCTTC.

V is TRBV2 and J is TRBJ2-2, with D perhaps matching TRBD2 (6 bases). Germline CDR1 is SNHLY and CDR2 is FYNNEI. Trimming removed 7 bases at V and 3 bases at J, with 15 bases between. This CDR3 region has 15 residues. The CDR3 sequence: CASIPPRLDTGELFF. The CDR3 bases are TGTGCCAGCATCCCCCCTAGACTAGACACCGGGGAGCTGTTTTTT.

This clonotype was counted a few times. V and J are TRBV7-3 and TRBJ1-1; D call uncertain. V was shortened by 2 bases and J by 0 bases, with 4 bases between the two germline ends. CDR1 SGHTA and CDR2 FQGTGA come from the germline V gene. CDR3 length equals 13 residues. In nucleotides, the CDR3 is TGTGCCAGCAGCTTAGAGATGAACACTGAAGCTTTCTTT. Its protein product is CASSLEMNTEAFF.

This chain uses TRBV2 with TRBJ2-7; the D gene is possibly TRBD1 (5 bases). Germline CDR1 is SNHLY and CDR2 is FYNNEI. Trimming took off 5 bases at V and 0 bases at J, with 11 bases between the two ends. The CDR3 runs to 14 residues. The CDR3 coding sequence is TGTGCCAGCAGTCCGGACAAGAGCTCCTACGAGCAGTACTTC. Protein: CASSPDKSSYEQYF.

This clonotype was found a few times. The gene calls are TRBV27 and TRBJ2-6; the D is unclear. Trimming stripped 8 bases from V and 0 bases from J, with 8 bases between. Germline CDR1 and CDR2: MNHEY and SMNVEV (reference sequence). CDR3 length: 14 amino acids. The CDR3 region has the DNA TGTGCCAGCCAGCGAAGCTCTGGGGCCAACGTCCTGACTTTC. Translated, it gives CASQRSSGANVLTF.

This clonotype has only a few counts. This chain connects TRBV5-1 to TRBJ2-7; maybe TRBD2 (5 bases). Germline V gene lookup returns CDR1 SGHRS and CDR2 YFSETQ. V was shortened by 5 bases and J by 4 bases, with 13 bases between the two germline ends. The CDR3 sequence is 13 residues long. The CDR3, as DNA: TGCGCCAGCAGAATAGGACTCATTTACGAGCAGTACTTC. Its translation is CASRIGLIYEQYF. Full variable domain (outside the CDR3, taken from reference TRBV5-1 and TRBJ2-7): KAGVTQTPRYLIKTRGQQVTLSCSPISGHRSVSWYQQTPGQGLQFLFEYFSETQRNKGNFPGRFSGRQFSNSRSEMNVSTLELGDSALYLCASRIGLIYEQYFGPGTRLTVT.

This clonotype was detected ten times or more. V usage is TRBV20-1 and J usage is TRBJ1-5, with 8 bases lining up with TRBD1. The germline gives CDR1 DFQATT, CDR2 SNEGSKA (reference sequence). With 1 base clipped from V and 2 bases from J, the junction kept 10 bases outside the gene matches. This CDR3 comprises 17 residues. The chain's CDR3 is CSARGTGKGFGNQPQHF. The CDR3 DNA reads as TGCAGTGCTAGAGGGACAGGGAAAGGGTTTGGCAATCAGCCCCAGCATTTT.

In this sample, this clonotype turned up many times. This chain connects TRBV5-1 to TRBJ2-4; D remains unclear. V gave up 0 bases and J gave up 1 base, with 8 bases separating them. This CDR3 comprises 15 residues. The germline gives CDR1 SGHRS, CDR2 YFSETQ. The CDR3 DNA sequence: TGCGCCAGCAGCTTGGAGGGTTTCGCCAAAAACATTCAGTACTTC. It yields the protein CASSLEGFAKNIQYF.

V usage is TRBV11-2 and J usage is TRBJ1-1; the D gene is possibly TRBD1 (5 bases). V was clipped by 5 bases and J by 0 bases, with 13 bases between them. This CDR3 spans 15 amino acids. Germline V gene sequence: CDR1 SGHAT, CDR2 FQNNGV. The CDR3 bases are TGTGCCAGCAGCCTAGGCGGGACTTTGAACACTGAAGCTTTCTTT. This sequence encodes CASSLGGTLNTEAFF.

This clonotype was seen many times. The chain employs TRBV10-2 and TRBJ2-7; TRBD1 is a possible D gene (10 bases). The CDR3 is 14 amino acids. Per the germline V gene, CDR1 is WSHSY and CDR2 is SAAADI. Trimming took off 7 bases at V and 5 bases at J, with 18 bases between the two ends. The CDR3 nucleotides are TGCGCCAGCACCCTAGCGGGACAGGGGAACGAGCAGTACTTC. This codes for CASTLAGQGNEQYF.

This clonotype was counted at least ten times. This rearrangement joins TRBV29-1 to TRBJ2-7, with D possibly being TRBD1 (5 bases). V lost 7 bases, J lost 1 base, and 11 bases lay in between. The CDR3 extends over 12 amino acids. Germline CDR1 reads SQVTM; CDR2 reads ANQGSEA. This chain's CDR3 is CSGGTGSYEQYF. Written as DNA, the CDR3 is TGCAGCGGGGGCACAGGATCCTACGAGCAGTACTTC.

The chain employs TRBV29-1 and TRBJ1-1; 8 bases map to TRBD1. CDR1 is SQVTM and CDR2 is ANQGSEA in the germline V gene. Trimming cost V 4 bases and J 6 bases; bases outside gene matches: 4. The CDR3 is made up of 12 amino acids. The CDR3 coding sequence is TGCAGCGTTGTGGGGACAGGCCCTGAAGCTTTCTTT. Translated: CSVVGTGPEAFF.

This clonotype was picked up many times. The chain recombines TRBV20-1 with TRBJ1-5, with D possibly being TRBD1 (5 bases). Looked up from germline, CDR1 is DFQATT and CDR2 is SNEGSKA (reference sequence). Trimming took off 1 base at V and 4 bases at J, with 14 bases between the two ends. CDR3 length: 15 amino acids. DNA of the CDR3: TGCAGTGCTAGAGTTCGGACGGGGGATAATCAGCCCCAGCATTTT. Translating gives CSARVRTGDNQPQHF.

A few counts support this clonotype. As DNA, the CDR3 is TGCAGCGTCGGTCCTAGCGGGAGTTACGAGCAGTACTTC. It is translated as CSVGPSGSYEQYF. The J gene is TRBJ2-7, the V gene TRBV29-1; 10 nucleotides match TRBD2. In germline, CDR1 is SQVTM, CDR2 ANQGSEA. The CDR3 spans 13 residues. Germline trimming cut 6 bases from V and 4 bases from J; bases unmatched to any gene: 6.

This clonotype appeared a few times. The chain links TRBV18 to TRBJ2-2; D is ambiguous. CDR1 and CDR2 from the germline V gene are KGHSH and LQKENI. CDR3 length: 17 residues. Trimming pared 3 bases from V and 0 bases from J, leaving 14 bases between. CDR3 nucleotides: TGTGCCAGCTCACCTTTAAGATCTTTGCCGAACACCGGGGAGCTGTTTTTT. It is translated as CASSPLRSLPNTGELFF.

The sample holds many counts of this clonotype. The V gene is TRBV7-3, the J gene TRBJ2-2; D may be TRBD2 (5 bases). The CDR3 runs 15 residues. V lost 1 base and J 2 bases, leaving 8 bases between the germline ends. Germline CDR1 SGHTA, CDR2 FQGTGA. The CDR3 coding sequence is TGTGCCAGCAGCTTAAATTCGGGAAACACCGGGGAGCTGTTTTTT. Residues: CASSLNSGNTGELFF. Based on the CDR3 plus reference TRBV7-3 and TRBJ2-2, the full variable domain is GAGVSQTPSNKVTEKGKYVELRCDPISGHTALYWYRQSLGQGPEFLIYFQGTGAADDSGLPNDRFFAVRPEGSVSTLKIQRTERGDSAVYLCASSLNSGNTGELFFGEGSRLTVL.

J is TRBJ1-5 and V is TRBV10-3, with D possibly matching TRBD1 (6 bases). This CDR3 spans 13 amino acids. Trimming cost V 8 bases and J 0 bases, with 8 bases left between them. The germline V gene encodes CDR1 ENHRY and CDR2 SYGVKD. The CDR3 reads CAIARGSNQPQHF. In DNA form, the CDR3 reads TGTGCCATCGCCAGGGGTAGCAATCAGCCCCAGCATTTT.

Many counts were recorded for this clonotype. CDR3 residues: CASSLQGTNQPQHF. The CDR3 nucleotides are TGTGCCAGCAGTTTACAGGGTACCAATCAGCCCCAGCATTTT. V gene TRBV12-3 or TRBV12-4 combines with J gene TRBJ1-5; possibly TRBD1 for D (5 bases). Trimming cost V 2 bases and J 3 bases, with 8 bases left between them. The CDR3 runs to 14 residues.

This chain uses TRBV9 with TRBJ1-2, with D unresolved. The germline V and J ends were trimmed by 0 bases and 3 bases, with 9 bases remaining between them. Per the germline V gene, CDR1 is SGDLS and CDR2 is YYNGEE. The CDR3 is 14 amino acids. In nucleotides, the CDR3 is TGTGCCAGCAGCGTAGCGCCTGGCGACTATGGCTACACCTTC. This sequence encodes CASSVAPGDYGYTF.

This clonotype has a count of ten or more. The CDR3 coding sequence is TGTGCCAGCTCACTGGTAAGACTAGCGGGTCCGTACGAGCAGTACTTC. This sequence encodes CASSLVRLAGPYEQYF. The rearrangement links TRBV18 to TRBJ2-7; 10 nucleotides agree with TRBD2. With 4 bases clipped from V and 4 bases from J, the junction kept 10 bases outside the gene matches. The CDR3 runs to 16 residues. Germline V gives CDR1 KGHSH, CDR2 LQKENI.

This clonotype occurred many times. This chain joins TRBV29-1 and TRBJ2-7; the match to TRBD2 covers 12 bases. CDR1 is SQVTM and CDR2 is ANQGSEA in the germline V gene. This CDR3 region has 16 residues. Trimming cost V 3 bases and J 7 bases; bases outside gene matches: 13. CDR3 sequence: CSVDLASGRASEEQYF. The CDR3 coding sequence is TGCAGCGTTGACTTGGCTAGCGGGAGGGCCTCGGAGGAGCAGTACTTC.

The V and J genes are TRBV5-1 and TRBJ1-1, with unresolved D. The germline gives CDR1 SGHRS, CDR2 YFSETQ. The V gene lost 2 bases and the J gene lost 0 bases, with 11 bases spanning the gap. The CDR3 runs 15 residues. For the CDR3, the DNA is TGCGCCAGCAGCTTACTGAGCGTTCTGAACACTGAAGCTTTCTTT. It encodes CASSLLSVLNTEAFF.

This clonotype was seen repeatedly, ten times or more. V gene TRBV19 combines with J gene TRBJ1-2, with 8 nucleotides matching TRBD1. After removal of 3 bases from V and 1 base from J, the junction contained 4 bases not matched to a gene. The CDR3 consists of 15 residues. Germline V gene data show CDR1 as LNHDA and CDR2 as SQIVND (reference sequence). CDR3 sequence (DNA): TGTGCCAGTAGTATGGACAGGGAACTTAACTATGGCTACACCTTC. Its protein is CASSMDRELNYGYTF.

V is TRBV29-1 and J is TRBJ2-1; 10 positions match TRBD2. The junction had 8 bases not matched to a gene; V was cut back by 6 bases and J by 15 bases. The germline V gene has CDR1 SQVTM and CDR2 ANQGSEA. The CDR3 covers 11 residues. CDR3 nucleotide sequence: TGCAGCGTCGGTACTAGCGGGATCCCGTTCTTC. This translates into CSVGTSGIPFF.

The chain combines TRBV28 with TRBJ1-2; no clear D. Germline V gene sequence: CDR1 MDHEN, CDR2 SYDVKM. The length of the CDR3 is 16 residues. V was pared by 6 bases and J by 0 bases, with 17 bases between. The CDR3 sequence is CASSLVHSRANYGYTF. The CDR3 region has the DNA TGTGCCAGCAGCCTCGTCCATTCCCGAGCTAACTATGGCTACACCTTC.

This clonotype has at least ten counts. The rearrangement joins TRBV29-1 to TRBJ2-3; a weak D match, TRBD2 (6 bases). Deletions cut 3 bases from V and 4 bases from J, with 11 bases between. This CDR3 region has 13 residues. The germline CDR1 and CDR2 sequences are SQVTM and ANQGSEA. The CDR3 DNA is TGCAGCGTTGACCCGGAGGGGTCAGATACGCAGTATTTT. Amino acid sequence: CSVDPEGSDTQYF.

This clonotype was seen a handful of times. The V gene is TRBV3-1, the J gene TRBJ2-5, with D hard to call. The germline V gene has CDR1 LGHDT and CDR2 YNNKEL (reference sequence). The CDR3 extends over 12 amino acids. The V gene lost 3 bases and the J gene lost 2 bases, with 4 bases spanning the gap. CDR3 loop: CASSHLQETQYF. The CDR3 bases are TGTGCCAGCAGCCATCTACAAGAGACCCAGTACTTC.

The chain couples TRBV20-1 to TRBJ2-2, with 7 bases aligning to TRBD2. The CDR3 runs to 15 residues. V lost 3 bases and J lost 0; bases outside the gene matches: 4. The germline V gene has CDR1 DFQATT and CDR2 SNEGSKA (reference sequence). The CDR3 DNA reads TGCAGTGCTAGCCCTAGCGGTCCGAACACCGGGGAGCTGTTTTTT. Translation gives CSASPSGPNTGELFF.